The present TCR beta chain was sequenced within a study of monozygotic twins with inflammatory bowel disease. The length of the CDR3 is 15 residues. Germline V CDR1 and CDR2: MGHRA, YSYEKL. TCRdb reprocessed the 5' RACE reads and reports one entry per CDR3 protein, with no DNA. This sample's table has about 350,000 distinct CDR3 sequences. This clonotype originated in a human donor with ulcerative colitis or Crohn's disease, or a healthy co-twin of an affected twin (not recorded which). The sample comprised blood. The chain joins TRBV4-1 to TRBJ2-7; with no DNA, the TCRdb D assignment of TRBD2 cannot be verified. The CDR3 sequence is CASSHQAGGPYEQYF.